Presented here are 29 T cell receptor beta chains from one specimen sequenced in a study of naive and memory T cell subsets. These TCRs' antigens remain unknown. An equimolar mix of two oligonucleotides served as the beta constant-region primer for TRBC1 and TRBC2. Ligated cDNA was amplified by four rounds of PCR with nested alpha and beta constant-region primers and SP2. TCRdb ran MiXCR on the UMI-ligation and nested PCR reads and lists one entry per CDR3 protein. The table includes over 110,000 distinct CDR3 sequences, around 21% detected once. General study points: Possibly reflecting memory cells re-expressing CD45RA, a few larger clonotypes occurred in naive repertoires, especially CD8.

The sequencing input was naive CD8+ T cells from blood. The receptors were sampled from a human donor in good health.

This clonotype was seen more than once but under ten times. This chain joins TRBV6-6 and TRBJ2-1; tentatively, D is TRBD1 (6 bases). With 4 bases removed from V and 9 bases from J, the gap between germline ends came to 10 bases. This CDR3 has 12 residues. The germline V gene encodes CDR1 MNHNY and CDR2 SVGAGI (reference sequence). CDR3 nucleotide sequence: TGTGCCAGCAGTTTGGACAGAGCTGAGCAGTTCTTC. It is translated as CASSLDRAEQFF.

The sample holds a few counts of this clonotype. V is TRBV12-3 or TRBV12-4 and J is TRBJ2-5; D may be TRBD2 (6 bases). V was trimmed by 4 bases and J by 3 bases, leaving 15 bases between them. This CDR3 comprises 15 residues. The CDR3 DNA follows: TGTGCCAGCAGTTCCTGGTTTAGCGGAGAAGAGACCCAGTACTTC. Translation: CASSSWFSGEETQYF.

This clonotype was recorded a few times. The chain carries TRBV7-2 and TRBJ2-3; weak D call: TRBD2 (6 bases). Germline V CDR1 and CDR2: SGHTA, FQGNSA. Deletions cut 1 base from V and 4 bases from J, with 12 bases between. The CDR3 consists of 15 residues. CDR3 nucleotide sequence: TGTGCCAGCAGCTTAGTGACGGGAGTCCCAGATACGCAGTATTTT. It specifies CASSLVTGVPDTQYF.

The gene calls are TRBV6-1 and TRBJ2-7, with D maybe TRBD1 (5 bases). This CDR3 is 15 amino acids long. Looked up from germline, CDR1 is MNHNS and CDR2 is SASEGT. V was cut by 2 bases and J by 2 bases, with 13 bases left in between. This chain's CDR3 is CASSEFRTTTYEQYF. For the CDR3, the DNA is TGTGCCAGCAGTGAATTTCGGACAACTACCTACGAGCAGTACTTC.

The rearrangement uses TRBV18 and TRBJ2-1; D might be TRBD2 (5 bases). The V end lost 5 bases, the J end lost 7 bases, and 18 bases lay between the germline ends. The CDR3 runs to 15 residues. Germline-derived CDR1 and CDR2 are KGHSH and LQKENI. CDR3 residues: CASSAYEGKLNEQFF. The CDR3 DNA follows: TGTGCCAGCTCAGCTTATGAGGGCAAGTTAAATGAGCAGTTCTTC.

This chain uses TRBV3-1 with TRBJ2-1, with D perhaps matching TRBD1 or TRBD2 (5 bases each). Germline loops: CDR1 LGHDT, CDR2 YNNKEL (reference sequence). Between the trimmed V and J ends, which lost 1 base and 8 bases, there was a span of 12 bases. The CDR3 extends over 14 amino acids. The DNA for the CDR3 is TGTGCCAGCAGCCAAGGACTCCTGGGGGATGAGCAGTTCTTC. Amino acid sequence: CASSQGLLGDEQFF.

This clonotype has just a few counts. This sequence joins TRBV2 and TRBJ2-1; 14 positions match TRBD2. The germline V gene has CDR1 SNHLY and CDR2 FYNNEI. The CDR3 totals 15 residues. Trimming removed 4 bases from V and 8 bases from J; junction bases left unmatched: 4. The CDR3 sequence: CASSVGLAGVDEQFF. CDR3 nucleotide sequence: TGTGCCAGCAGTGTGGGACTAGCGGGAGTCGATGAGCAGTTCTTC.

The sample holds many counts of this clonotype. J is TRBJ2-3 and V is TRBV29-1, with 10 bases fitting TRBD1. Per germline, CDR1 SQVTM and CDR2 ANQGSEA. The CDR3 runs to 13 residues. The J segment lost 1 base and the V segment lost 8 bases, leaving 3 bases of the junction unmatched. The CDR3 region is CSSGQGRTDTQYF. Written as DNA, the CDR3 is TGCAGCTCGGGACAGGGGCGCACAGATACGCAGTATTTT.

This clonotype was counted a few times. CDR3 in amino acids: CSARAGEFYEQYF. In nucleotides, the CDR3 is TGCAGTGCTAGAGCCGGGGAGTTCTACGAGCAGTACTTC. The rearrangement joins TRBV20-1 to TRBJ2-7; tentative D call: TRBD2 (5 bases). The CDR3 is 13 residues long. Trimming cost V 1 base and J 3 bases, with 10 bases left between them. Germline V lookup: CDR1 DFQATT, CDR2 SNEGSKA (reference sequence).

This clonotype was seen more than once but under ten times. The J gene is TRBJ1-1, the V gene TRBV19; D unclear. Germline CDR1 and CDR2: LNHDA and SQIVND (reference sequence). The CDR3 runs to 11 residues. Trimming took 3 bases from V and 10 from J, leaving 9 bases between them. CDR3 nucleotide sequence: TGTGCCAGTAGTATGAGAGGAGGAGCTTTCTTT. Its translation: CASSMRGGAFF.

V and J are TRBV12-3 or TRBV12-4 and TRBJ2-7; 8 bases align to TRBD2. The CDR3 has 14 residues. Losses at the gene ends were 6 bases for V and 4 bases for J; bases not matched to a gene: 8. CDR3 DNA sequence: TGTGCCAGCAGCCAAGCGGGAGTGGCGTACGAGCAGTACTTC. Protein sequence: CASSQAGVAYEQYF.

The rearrangement links TRBV5-6 to TRBJ2-3; 11 positions match TRBD2. CDR1 SGHDT and CDR2 YYEEEE come from the germline V gene. The ends lost 0 bases at V and 2 bases at J; junction bases unmatched: 2. The CDR3 is 16 amino acids. This CDR3 is CASSLGLAGYTDTQYF. The CDR3 bases are TGTGCCAGCAGCTTGGGACTAGCGGGGTACACAGATACGCAGTATTTT.

This sequence joins TRBV4-3 and TRBJ2-7, with D possibly TRBD2 on 5 matching bases. Germline lookup yields CDR1 LGHNA and CDR2 YSLEER. The CDR3 totals 13 residues. The V gene lost 1 base and the J gene lost 7 bases, with 11 bases spanning the gap. The CDR3 sequence is CASSQATGWEQYF. In DNA form, the CDR3 reads TGCGCCAGCAGCCAAGCTACGGGATGGGAGCAGTACTTC.

This clonotype was seen a few times. The chain employs TRBV28 and TRBJ1-2; D uncertain. There are 15 residues in the CDR3. Germline V lookup: CDR1 MDHEN, CDR2 SYDVKM. The V end lost 6 bases, the J end lost 3 bases, and 17 bases lay between the germline ends. In nucleotides, the CDR3 is TGTGCCAGCAGCTGGGAGGAGTCCTTTCACTATGGCTACACCTTC. It translates to CASSWEESFHYGYTF.

The V and J genes are TRBV7-2 and TRBJ2-3; D gene ambiguous. This CDR3 region has 16 residues. CDR1 is SGHTA, CDR2 FQGNSA, per germline. The V end lost 1 base, the J end lost 3 bases, and 14 bases lay between the germline ends. The DNA of the CDR3 is TGTGCCAGCAGCTTAGGGGCTGGCAGAGCAACAGATACGCAGTATTTT. It yields the protein CASSLGAGRATDTQYF.

This clonotype was recorded a few times. The V and J genes are TRBV5-4 and TRBJ1-1; tentatively, D is TRBD1 (6 bases). The CDR3 covers 13 residues. Trimming left V 4 bases short and J 5 bases short, with 12 bases between. Looked up from germline, CDR1 is SGHNT and CDR2 is YYREEE (reference sequence). CDR3: CASSPGVRTEAFF. The CDR3 nucleotides are TGTGCCAGCAGCCCAGGGGTTAGGACTGAAGCTTTCTTT. The whole variable domain, filled in from reference TRBV5-4 and TRBJ1-1, reads ETGVTQSPTHLIKTRGQQVTLRCSSQSGHNTVSWYQQALGQGPQFIFQYYREEENGRGNFPPRFSGLQFPNYSSELNVNALELDDSALYLCASSPGVRTEAFFGQGTRLTVV.

The chain combines TRBV10-2 with TRBJ1-6; D ambiguous. Germline values: CDR1 WSHSY, CDR2 SAAADI. The CDR3 has 13 amino acids. V lost 10 bases and J 9 bases, leaving 16 bases between the germline ends. CDR3 DNA sequence: TGCGCCACCATTGAACATAAGGGTTCACCCCTCCACTTT. Amino acids: CATIEHKGSPLHF.

V usage is TRBV15 and J usage is TRBJ1-2; the D gene is possibly TRBD1 (5 bases). The CDR3 contains 15 residues. V lost 5 bases to trimming and J lost 3 bases, with 16 bases between them. CDR1 LNHNV and CDR2 YYDKDF come from the germline V gene (reference sequence). The CDR3 DNA sequence: TGTGCCACCAGCGGGACTCAGGGACTCCACTATGGCTACACCTTC. Translated: CATSGTQGLHYGYTF.

This clonotype appeared a few times. This chain joins TRBV12-3 or TRBV12-4 and TRBJ1-2, with a tentative D call TRBD1 (5 bases). The CDR3 totals 15 residues. Trimming shortened V by 1 base and J by 6 bases, and 15 bases separated the two germline ends. Here the CDR3 reads CASSLVGQGPDGYTF. The CDR3 DNA reads TGTGCCAGCAGTTTAGTGGGCCAGGGACCCGATGGCTACACCTTC.

This clonotype has just one count. The chain carries TRBV6-5 and TRBJ2-1; D is perhaps TRBD2 (6 bases). V dropped 5 bases and J dropped 8 bases, with 16 bases sitting between them. Germline assignment: CDR1 MNHEY and CDR2 SVGAGI. The CDR3 spans 14 residues. In DNA form, the CDR3 reads TGTGCCAGCAGTGCCATAGGGACTTCGGATGAGCAGTTCTTC. Amino acids: CASSAIGTSDEQFF.

This clonotype came up a few times. The V gene is TRBV29-1, the J gene TRBJ1-5; TRBD1 is a possible D gene (5 bases). V dropped 6 bases and J dropped 6 bases, with 15 bases sitting between them. The V gene's germline CDR1 is SQVTM and CDR2 ANQGSEA. The CDR3 contains 13 residues. Here the CDR3 DNA reads TGCAGCGTGGGGGACGGCAGTGGTCAGCCCCAGCATTTT. Encoded protein: CSVGDGSGQPQHF.

The CDR3 DNA sequence: TGTGCCAGCAGTGAAAGCGTCGGGGTGAGCAGCAATCAGCCCCAGCATTTT. This encodes CASSESVGVSSNQPQHF. The chain has TRBV6-1 and TRBJ1-5, with unresolved D. The CDR3 consists of 17 residues. CDR1 and CDR2 (germline): MNHNS, SASEGT. V was pared by 2 bases and J by 1 base, with 15 bases between.

The rearrangement joins TRBV6-1 to TRBJ1-2; TRBD1 agrees at 10 bases. The CDR3 runs 16 residues. Germline loops: CDR1 MNHNS, CDR2 SASEGT. J lost 4 bases, V lost 4 bases, and 9 bases had no gene match. CDR3 nucleotides: TGTGCCAGCAGTGGAGACCCGGGACAGGGGATCTATGGCTACACCTTC. Its translation is CASSGDPGQGIYGYTF.

This clonotype was seen a handful of times. The V gene is TRBV28, the J gene TRBJ2-7; D uncertain. The CDR3 is made up of 12 amino acids. In germline, CDR1 is MDHEN, CDR2 SYDVKM. V lost 8 bases and J 2 bases, leaving 10 bases between the germline ends. The DNA for the CDR3 is TGTGCCAGCGGTCGGAACCCCTACGAGCAGTACTTC. As protein: CASGRNPYEQYF.

This clonotype was seen many times. This rearrangement joins TRBV5-1 to TRBJ2-1; no definite D call. Germline CDR1 and CDR2: SGHRS and YFSETQ. The CDR3 runs 13 residues. Trimming shortened V by 2 bases and J by 8 bases, and 11 bases separated the two germline ends. CDR3 nucleotide sequence: TGCGCCAGCAGCTTTTTAGGCGGCGATGAGCAGTTCTTC. As protein: CASSFLGGDEQFF. Based on the CDR3 plus reference TRBV5-1 and TRBJ2-1, the full variable domain is KAGVTQTPRYLIKTRGQQVTLSCSPISGHRSVSWYQQTPGQGLQFLFEYFSETQRNKGNFPGRFSGRQFSNSRSEMNVSTLELGDSALYLCASSFLGGDEQFFGPGTRLTVL.

This clonotype came up a few times. This chain joins TRBV2 and TRBJ2-5; 14 bases are shared with TRBD2. The V and J ends lost 6 bases and 7 bases, in that order; junction bases with no gene match: 7. The CDR3 is 15 residues long. The germline CDR1 and CDR2 sequences are SNHLY and FYNNEI. This chain's CDR3 is CASRGLAGEDGTQYF. CDR3 nucleotide sequence: TGTGCCAGCAGGGGACTAGCGGGAGAGGACGGGACCCAGTACTTC. The full variable domain, completed using reference TRBV2 and TRBJ2-5, is EPEVTQTPSHQVTQMGQEVILRCVPISNHLYFYWYRQILGQKVEFLVSFYNNEISEKSEIFDDQFSVERPDGSNFTLKIRSTKLEDSAMYFCASRGLAGEDGTQYFGPGTRLLVL.

This chain uses TRBV4-1 with TRBJ2-1; 8 bases are shared with TRBD1. CDR1 and CDR2 (germline): MGHRA, YSYEKL. V lost 0 bases to trimming and J lost 6 bases; unmatched junction nucleotides: 4. This CDR3 has 15 residues. CDR3 loop: CASSQDGQGFNEQFF. DNA for the CDR3: TGCGCCAGCAGCCAAGACGGACAGGGTTTCAATGAGCAGTTCTTC.

The rearrangement joins TRBV3-1 to TRBJ2-1, with 13 bases lining up with TRBD2. This CDR3 spans 16 amino acids. Looked up from germline, CDR1 is LGHDT and CDR2 is YNNKEL (reference sequence). J lost 5 bases, V lost 1 base, and 2 bases had no gene match. The CDR3 protein is CASSQGTSGSHNEQFF. In DNA, the CDR3 is TGTGCCAGCAGCCAAGGGACTAGCGGGAGCCACAATGAGCAGTTCTTC.

The chain joins TRBV29-1 to TRBJ1-1, with 7 bases identical to TRBD1. The junction had 15 bases not matched to a gene; V was cut back by 2 bases and J by 6 bases. The CDR3 runs to 16 residues. From germline, CDR1 is SQVTM and CDR2 ANQGSEA. The DNA of the CDR3 is TGCAGCGTTGAACCCCCTGGCAACAGGGGTCTCCCTGAAGCTTTCTTT. The encoded protein is CSVEPPGNRGLPEAFF.